Listed below are T cell receptor beta chains from one sample, sequenced in a study of OX40 agonist ivuxolimab in advanced cancers. Sequencing was performed with immunoSEQ multiplex PCR; in TCRdb, only in-frame clones are kept and a portion is missing. Seen here are fewer than 120,000 clones, around nine tenths observed once, and the top ten hold 0.27%. The sample consisted of CD4+ or CD8+ T cells sorted from blood, taken in a trial of the OX40 agonist ivuxolimab. The origin of the receptors is an adult with an advanced solid tumor such as melanoma, head and neck, liver or kidney cancer. Each CDR3 is given with its conserved first and last residue. A D gene is named only where the DNA matches it firmly. Clone size is given for some rows only: seen once, a few or many times, or a class if the clone is expanded.

few TRBJ2-5 TRBV6-6 TRBD2 TGTGCCAGCAGTTACGGCGGGGGGGCGGCCGAGACCCAGTACTTC CASSYGGGAAETQYF
. TRBJ1-1 TRBV7-2 . TGTGCCAGCAGCTTAGATACAAAGAACACTGAAGCTTTCTTT CASSLDTKNTEAFF
. TRBJ2-1 TRBV14 . TGTGCCAGCAGTCAACGGTCGCGGGCGAACTCCTACAATGAGCAGTTCTTC CASSQRSRANSYNEQFF
. TRBJ2-2 TRBV18 . TGTGCCAGCTCACCCACCGGGTCCACCACCGGGGAGCTGTTTTTT CASSPTGSTTGELFF
once TRBJ2-2 TRBV10-3 . TGTGCCATCGGGAACACCGGGGAGCTGTTTTTT CAIGNTGELFF
. TRBJ1-2 TRBV4-3 . TGCGCCAGCAGCCAAGATGCAGGGGCATATGACTATGGCTACACCTTC CASSQDAGAYDYGYTF
. TRBJ2-1 TRBV7-3 . TGTGCCAGCAGCCCAACCCAGGGTCCGAATGAGCAGTTCTTC CASSPTQGPNEQFF
. TRBJ2-5 TRBV5-6 . TGTGCCAGCAGCTTACCGCTCCCACAAGAGACCCAGTACTTC CASSLPLPQETQYF
. TRBJ2-5 TRBV14 TRBD2 TGTGCCAGCAGCCAAGACCCTAGCGGGAGGGGCGAGACCCAGTACTTC CASSQDPSGRGETQYF
. TRBJ2-7 TRBV9 TRBD2 TGTGCCAGCAGCACCCTAGCGGGAGATGCCTACGAGCAGTACTTC CASSTLAGDAYEQYF
once TRBJ2-1 TRBV11-3 TRBD2 TGTGCCAGCAGCTTAGGAGCGGGACCGGGACGCATACTAAATGAGCAGTTCTTC CASSLGAGPGRILNEQFF
. TRBJ2-2 TRBV29-1 . TGCAGCGTTGACGTTAGCCCTGGAGACAGCGGGGAGCTGTTTTTT CSVDVSPGDSGELFF
once TRBJ2-1 TRBV19 TRBD2 TGTGCCAGTAGCTCGACCTATAGCCCGGGACTAGCGGGACCAACTACCTACAATGAGCAGTTCTTC CASSSTYSPGLAGPTTYNEQFF
. TRBJ2-3 TRBV7-2 . TGTGCCAGCAGCTTAGAGGCAGAAGATACGCAGTATTTT CASSLEAEDTQYF
. TRBJ1-2 TRBV6-4 . TGTGCCAGCAGTCCCTCCCCCGGCAGGGAGATCGCCTATGGCTACACCTTC CASSPSPGREIAYGYTF
. TRBJ1-6 TRBV30 TRBD1 TGTGCCTGGAGTGGTGTGACAGGGGATTCACCCCTCCACTTT CAWSGVTGDSPLHF
. TRBJ2-6 TRBV19 TRBD1 TGTGCCAGTAGTACCGCGGACAGGGGTTACTCTGGGGCCAACGTCCTGACTTTC CASSTADRGYSGANVLTF
. TRBJ1-1 TRBV11-2 . TGTGCCAGCAGCTTAGACATGAACACTGAAGCTTTCTTT CASSLDMNTEAFF
. TRBJ2-5 TRBV30 . TGTGCCTGGAGTGTACAAGGGCTGGGGGAGACCCAGTACTTC CAWSVQGLGETQYF
. TRBJ2-7 TRBV4-1 . TGCGCCAGCAGCCAAGCCCCCAGCGGCGACATTAAAGACTACGAGCAGTACTTC CASSQAPSGDIKDYEQYF
. TRBJ2-4 TRBV11-1 TRBD2 TGTGCCAGCAGCCTGAGTAGCGGGAGGGCCTCGGGGGCCAAAAACATTCAGTACTTC CASSLSSGRASGAKNIQYF
. TRBJ2-7 TRBV6-1 . TGTGCCAGCAGTGAGCCAGGGACCTACGAGCAGTACTTC CASSEPGTYEQYF
. TRBJ2-3 TRBV9 . TGTGCCAGCAGCGTATCCGCGGGGGCAAACACAGATACGCAGTATTTT CASSVSAGANTDTQYF
. TRBJ2-7 TRBV5-4 TRBD2 TGTGCCAGCAGCGTCGGGGGGGGCGCGGGCTACGAGCAGTACTTC CASSVGGGAGYEQYF
. TRBJ2-1 TRBV2 . TGTGCCAGCATCCTCCTTGGAGCCTACAATGAGCAGTTCTTC CASILLGAYNEQFF
. TRBJ2-5 TRBV6-1 TRBD1 TGTGCCAGCAGTGAGACAGGGCGGGCAGAGACCCAGTACTTC CASSETGRAETQYF
. TRBJ1-3 TRBV5-1 TRBD1 TGCGCCAGCAGCTCCAGACAGGGGGCGACTATCGACGGAAACACCATATATTTT CASSSRQGATIDGNTIYF
. TRBJ2-1 TRBV4-2 . TGTGCCAGCAGCCCGGGAGGACAGGGAAACAATGAGCAGTTCTTC CASSPGGQGNNEQFF
once TRBJ1-1 TRBV7-8 TRBD1 TGTGCCAGCAGCAGACAGGGTGGGGATGCTGAAGCTTTCTTT CASSRQGGDAEAFF
. TRBJ1-2 TRBV15 . TGTGCCACCAGCAGAGGAAGGGGAGAGGCGAGCTACACCTTC CATSRGRGEASYTF